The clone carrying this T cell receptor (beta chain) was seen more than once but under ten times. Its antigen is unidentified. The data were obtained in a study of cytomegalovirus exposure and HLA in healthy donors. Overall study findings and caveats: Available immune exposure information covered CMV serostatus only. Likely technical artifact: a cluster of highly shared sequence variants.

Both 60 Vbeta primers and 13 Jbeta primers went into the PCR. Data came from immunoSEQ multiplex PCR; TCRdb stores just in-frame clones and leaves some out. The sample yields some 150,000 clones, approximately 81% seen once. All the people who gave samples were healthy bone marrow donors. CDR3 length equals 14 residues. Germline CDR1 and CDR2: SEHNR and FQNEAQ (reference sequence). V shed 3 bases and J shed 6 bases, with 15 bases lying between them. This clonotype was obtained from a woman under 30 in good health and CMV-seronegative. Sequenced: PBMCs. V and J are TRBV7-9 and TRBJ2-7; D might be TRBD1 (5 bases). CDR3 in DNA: TGTGCCAGCAGCTTTGGGGCCCTGCCGGGCGAGCAGTACTTC. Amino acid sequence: CASSFGALPGEQYF. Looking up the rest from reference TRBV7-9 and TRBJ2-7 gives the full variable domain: DTGVSQNPRHKITKRGQNVTFRCDPISEHNRLYWYRQTLGQGPEFLTYFQNEAQLEKSRLLSDRFSAERPKGSFSTLEIQRTEQGDSAMYLCASSFGALPGEQYFGPGTRLTVT.